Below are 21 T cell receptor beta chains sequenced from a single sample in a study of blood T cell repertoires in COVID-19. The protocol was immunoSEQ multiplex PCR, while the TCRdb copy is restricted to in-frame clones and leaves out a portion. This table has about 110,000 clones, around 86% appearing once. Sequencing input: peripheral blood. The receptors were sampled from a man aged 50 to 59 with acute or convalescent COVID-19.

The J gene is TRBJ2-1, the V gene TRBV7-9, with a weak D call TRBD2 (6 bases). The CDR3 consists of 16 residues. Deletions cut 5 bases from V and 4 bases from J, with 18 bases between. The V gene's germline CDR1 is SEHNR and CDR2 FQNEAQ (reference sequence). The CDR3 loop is CASSLSGTSVYNEQFF. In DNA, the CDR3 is TGTGCCAGCAGCCTCTCCGGGACTTCCGTTTACAATGAGCAGTTCTTC.

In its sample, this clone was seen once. CDR3 DNA: TGCGCCAGCAGCCAAGTGGACAGGGGCGATCAGCCCCAGCATTTT. Residues: CASSQVDRGDQPQHF. V gene TRBV4-1 combines with J gene TRBJ1-5; the match to TRBD1 covers 9 bases. Germline lookup yields CDR1 MGHRA and CDR2 YSYEKL. There are 15 residues in the CDR3. The ends lost 1 base at V and 5 bases at J; junction bases unmatched: 3.

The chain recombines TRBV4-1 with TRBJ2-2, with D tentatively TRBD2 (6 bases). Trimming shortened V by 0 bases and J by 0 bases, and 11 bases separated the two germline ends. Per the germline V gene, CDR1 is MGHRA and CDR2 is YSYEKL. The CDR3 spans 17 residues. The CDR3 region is CASSQDWGLTNTGELFF. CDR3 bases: TGCGCCAGCAGCCAAGACTGGGGACTCACGAACACCGGGGAGCTGTTTTTT.

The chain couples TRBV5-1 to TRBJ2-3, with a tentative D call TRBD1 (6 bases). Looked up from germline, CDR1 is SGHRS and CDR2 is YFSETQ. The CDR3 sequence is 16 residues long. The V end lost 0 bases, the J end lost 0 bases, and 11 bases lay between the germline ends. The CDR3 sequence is CASSLEGVASTDTQYF. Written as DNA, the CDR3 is TGCGCCAGCAGCTTGGAGGGGGTAGCGAGCACAGATACGCAGTATTTT.

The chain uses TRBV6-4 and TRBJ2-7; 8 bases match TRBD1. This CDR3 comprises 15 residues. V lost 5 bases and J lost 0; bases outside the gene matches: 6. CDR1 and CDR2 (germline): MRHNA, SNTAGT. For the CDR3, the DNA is TGTGCCAGCAGTTCAGGACAGGGACCCTCCTACGAGCAGTACTTC. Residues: CASSSGQGPSYEQYF.

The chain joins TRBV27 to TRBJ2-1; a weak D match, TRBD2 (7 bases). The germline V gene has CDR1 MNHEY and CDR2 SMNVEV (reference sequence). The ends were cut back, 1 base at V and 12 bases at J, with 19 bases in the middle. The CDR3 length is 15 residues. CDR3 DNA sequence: TGTGCCAGCAGTTTATGGGAGGGGGGGCCTCTGCGGCAGTTCTTC. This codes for CASSLWEGGPLRQFF.

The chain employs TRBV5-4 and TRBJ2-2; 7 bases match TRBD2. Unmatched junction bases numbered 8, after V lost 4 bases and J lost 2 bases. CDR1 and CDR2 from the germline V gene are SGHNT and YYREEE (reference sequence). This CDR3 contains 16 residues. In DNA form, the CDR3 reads TGTGCCAGCAGCCCGGGTAGCGGGCTCAACACCGGGGAGCTGTTTTTT. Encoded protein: CASSPGSGLNTGELFF.

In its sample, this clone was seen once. The CDR3 DNA is TGCGCCAGCAGCGGATCGGACAGGCCCTACGAGCAGTACTTC. Translated, it gives CASSGSDRPYEQYF. The gene calls are TRBV5-1 and TRBJ2-7; 7 nucleotides align to TRBD1. The CDR3 is made up of 14 amino acids. Germline V lookup: CDR1 SGHRS, CDR2 YFSETQ. V shed 4 bases and J 2 bases; nucleotides not matched to a gene: 6.

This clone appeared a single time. CDR3 in amino acids: CASSRIRGQRDTDTQYF. CDR3 sequence (DNA): TGCGCCAGCAGCCGAATACGGGGACAGAGAGACACAGATACGCAGTATTTT. The V and J genes are TRBV4-1 and TRBJ2-3; 7 nucleotides agree with TRBD1. CDR1 and CDR2 from the germline V gene are MGHRA and YSYEKL. This CDR3 has 17 residues. Trimming took 4 bases from V and 2 from J; bases not matched to a gene: 12.

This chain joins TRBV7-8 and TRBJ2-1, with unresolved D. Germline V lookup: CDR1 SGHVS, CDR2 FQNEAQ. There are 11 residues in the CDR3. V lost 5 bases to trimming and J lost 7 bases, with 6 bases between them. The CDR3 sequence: CASSLLNEQFF. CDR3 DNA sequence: TGTGCCAGCAGCCTACTGAATGAGCAGTTCTTC. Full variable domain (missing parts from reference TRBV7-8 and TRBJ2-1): GAGVSQSPRYKVAKRGQDVALRCDPISGHVSLFWYQQALGQGPEFLTYFQNEAQLDKSGLPSDRFFAERPEGSVSTLKIQRTQQEDSAVYLCASSLLNEQFFGPGTRLTVL.

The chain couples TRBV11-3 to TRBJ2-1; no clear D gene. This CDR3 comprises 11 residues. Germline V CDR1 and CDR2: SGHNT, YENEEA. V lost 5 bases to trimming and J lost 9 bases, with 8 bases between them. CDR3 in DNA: TGTGCCAGCAGCCCAAGGAGTGAGCAGTTCTTC. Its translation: CASSPRSEQFF.

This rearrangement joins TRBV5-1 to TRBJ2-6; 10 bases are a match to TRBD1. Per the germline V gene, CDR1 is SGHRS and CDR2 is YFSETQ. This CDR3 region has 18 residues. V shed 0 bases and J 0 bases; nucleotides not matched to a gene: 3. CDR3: CASSLGWTGGSGANVLTF. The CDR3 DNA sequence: TGCGCCAGCAGCTTGGGCTGGACAGGGGGCTCTGGGGCCAACGTCCTGACTTTC.

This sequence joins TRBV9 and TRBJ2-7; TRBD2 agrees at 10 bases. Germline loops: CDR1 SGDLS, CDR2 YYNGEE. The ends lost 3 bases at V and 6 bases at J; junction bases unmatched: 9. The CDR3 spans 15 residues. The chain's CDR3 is CASSAFSGRAAEQYF. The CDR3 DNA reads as TGTGCCAGCAGCGCCTTCAGCGGGAGGGCTGCCGAGCAGTACTTC.

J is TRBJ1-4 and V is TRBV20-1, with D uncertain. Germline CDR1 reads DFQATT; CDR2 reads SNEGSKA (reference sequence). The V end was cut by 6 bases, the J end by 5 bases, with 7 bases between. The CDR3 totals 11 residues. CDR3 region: CSAPRNEKLFF. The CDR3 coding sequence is TGCAGTGCCCCGCGCAATGAAAAACTGTTTTTT.

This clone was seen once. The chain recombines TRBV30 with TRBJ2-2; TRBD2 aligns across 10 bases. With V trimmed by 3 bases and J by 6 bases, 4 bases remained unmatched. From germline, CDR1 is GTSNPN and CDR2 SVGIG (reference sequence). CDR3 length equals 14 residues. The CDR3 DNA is TGTGCCTGGAGAGTGCTAGCGGGGGCCGGGGAGCTGTTTTTT. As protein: CAWRVLAGAGELFF.

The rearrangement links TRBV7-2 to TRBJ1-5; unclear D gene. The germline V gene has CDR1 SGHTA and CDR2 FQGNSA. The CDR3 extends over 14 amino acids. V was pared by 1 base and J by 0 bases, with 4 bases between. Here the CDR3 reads CASSLGYSNQPQHF. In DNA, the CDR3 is TGTGCCAGCAGCTTAGGTTATAGCAATCAGCCCCAGCATTTT.

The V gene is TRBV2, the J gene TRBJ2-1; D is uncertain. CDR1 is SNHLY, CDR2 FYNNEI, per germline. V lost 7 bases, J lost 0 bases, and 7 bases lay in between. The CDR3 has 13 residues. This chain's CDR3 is CASTVVSYNEQFF. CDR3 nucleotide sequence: TGTGCCAGCACTGTTGTCTCCTACAATGAGCAGTTCTTC.

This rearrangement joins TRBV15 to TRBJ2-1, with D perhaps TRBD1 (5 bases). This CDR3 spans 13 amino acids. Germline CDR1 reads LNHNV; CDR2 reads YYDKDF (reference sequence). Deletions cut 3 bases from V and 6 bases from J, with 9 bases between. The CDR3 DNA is TGTGCCACCAGCAGGTTGCAGGGCAATGAGCAGTTCTTC. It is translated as CATSRLQGNEQFF.

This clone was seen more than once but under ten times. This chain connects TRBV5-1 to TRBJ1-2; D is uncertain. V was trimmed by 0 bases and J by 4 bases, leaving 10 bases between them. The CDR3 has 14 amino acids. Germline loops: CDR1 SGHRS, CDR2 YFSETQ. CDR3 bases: TGCGCCAGCAGCTTGGAGACATCCCTCTATGGCTACACCTTC. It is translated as CASSLETSLYGYTF. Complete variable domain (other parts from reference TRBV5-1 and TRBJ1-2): KAGVTQTPRYLIKTRGQQVTLSCSPISGHRSVSWYQQTPGQGLQFLFEYFSETQRNKGNFPGRFSGRQFSNSRSEMNVSTLELGDSALYLCASSLETSLYGYTFGSGTRLTVV.

The CDR3: CASSPVAGSGYTF. The CDR3 DNA reads as TGTGCCAGCAGCCCTGTCGCAGGTTCTGGCTACACCTTC. This chain uses TRBV27 with TRBJ1-2; D gene ambiguous. CDR1 MNHEY and CDR2 SMNVEV come from the germline V gene (reference sequence). CDR3 size: 13 residues. V was pared by 6 bases and J by 7 bases, with 15 bases between.

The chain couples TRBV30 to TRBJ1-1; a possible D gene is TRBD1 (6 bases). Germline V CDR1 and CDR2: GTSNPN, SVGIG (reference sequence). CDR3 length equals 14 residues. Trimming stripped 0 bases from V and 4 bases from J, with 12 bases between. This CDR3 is CAWSVLQGSTEAFF. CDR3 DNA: TGTGCCTGGAGTGTACTACAGGGTTCCACTGAAGCTTTCTTT. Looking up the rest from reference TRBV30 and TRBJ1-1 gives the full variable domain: SQTIHQWPATLVQPVGSPLSLECTVEGTSNPNLYWYRQAAGRGLQLLFYSVGIGQISSEVPQNLSASRPQDRQFILSSKKLLLSDSGFYLCAWSVLQGSTEAFFGQGTRLTVV.